The rows below give T cell receptor beta chains drawn from one sample of a study of cytomegalovirus exposure and HLA in healthy donors. Some clones are missing from TCRdb's copy, which holds only in-frame ones; the method was immunoSEQ multiplex PCR. The sample yields 200,000 to 250,000 clones, around 77% seen once. The source material was PBMCs. The receptors were gathered from a woman in her thirties in good health and CMV-seronegative. The CDR3 runs from the conserved cysteine through the conserved F or W. The D gene is left open where the match is weak. Clone size, where shown, is once, few, many, or a class for clones that have expanded.

d_gene: TRBD2
v_gene: TRBV9
abundance: NA
j_gene: TRBJ2-2
CDR3nt: TGTGCCAGCAGCGTAGTATCCATCGGGATGACTAGCCCCAGCCCCGGGGAGCTGTTTTTT
CDR3aa: CASSVVSIGMTSPSPGELFF

d_gene: NA
v_gene: TRBV5-1
abundance: NA
j_gene: TRBJ1-6
CDR3nt: TGCGCCAGCAGCTTGGCGCGGGGTTCCCATAATTCACCCCTCCACTTT
CDR3aa: CASSLARGSHNSPLHF

d_gene: NA
v_gene: TRBV7-9
abundance: NA
j_gene: TRBJ2-7
CDR3nt: TGTTCCAGCAGCCGCGGAACCTACGAGCAGTACTTC
CDR3aa: CSSSRGTYEQYF

d_gene: NA
v_gene: TRBV6-6
abundance: once
j_gene: TRBJ2-1
CDR3nt: TGTGCCAGCACCGCGGAGGGTGAAGGATACAATGAGCAGTTCTTC
CDR3aa: CASTAEGEGYNEQFF

d_gene: TRBD1
v_gene: TRBV7-8
abundance: NA
j_gene: TRBJ1-1
CDR3nt: TGTGCCAGCAGCGCGGACAGGGACACTGAAGCTTTCTTT
CDR3aa: CASSADRDTEAFF

d_gene: NA
v_gene: TRBV19
abundance: NA
j_gene: TRBJ2-3
CDR3nt: TGTGCCAGTAGCCGGACAGTCGAGACGCAGTATTTT
CDR3aa: CASSRTVETQYF

d_gene: TRBD1
v_gene: TRBV15
abundance: NA
j_gene: TRBJ1-2
CDR3nt: TGTGCCACCCGGGACAGTCTGAACTATGGCTACACCTTC
CDR3aa: CATRDSLNYGYTF

d_gene: TRBD1
v_gene: TRBV7-9
abundance: NA
j_gene: TRBJ2-2
CDR3nt: TGTGCCAGCAGCTTGCGCTCGGACAGGGCCCCCACCGGGGAGCTGTTTTTT
CDR3aa: CASSLRSDRAPTGELFF

d_gene: NA
v_gene: TRBV19
abundance: NA
j_gene: TRBJ2-2
CDR3nt: TGTGCCAGTAGTCGGTTAGAGAACACCGGGGAGCTGTTTTTT
CDR3aa: CASSRLENTGELFF

d_gene: TRBD2
v_gene: TRBV11-2
abundance: NA
j_gene: TRBJ2-1
CDR3nt: TGTGCCAGCAGACCATCTAGCGGGAGCTCGGATGAGCAGTTCTTC
CDR3aa: CASRPSSGSSDEQFF

d_gene: NA
v_gene: TRBV30
abundance: NA
j_gene: TRBJ1-1
CDR3nt: TGTGCCTGGAGTGTTCTGTCGGTCAGGGGGAACACTGAAGCTTTCTTT
CDR3aa: CAWSVLSVRGNTEAFF

d_gene: TRBD1
v_gene: TRBV4-1
abundance: NA
j_gene: TRBJ2-7
CDR3nt: TGCGCCAGCAGCCAGCAGCCGGGACAGGGGATCTACGAGCAGTACTTC
CDR3aa: CASSQQPGQGIYEQYF

d_gene: NA
v_gene: TRBV7-3
abundance: once
j_gene: TRBJ2-1
CDR3nt: TGTGCCAGCAGCTTATCTAGTGACAATGAGCAGTTCTTC
CDR3aa: CASSLSSDNEQFF

d_gene: NA
v_gene: TRBV5-6
abundance: few
j_gene: TRBJ1-1
CDR3nt: TGTGCCAGCAGCTGGGGAGGAGGTACTGAAGCTTTCTTT
CDR3aa: CASSWGGGTEAFF

d_gene: TRBD1
v_gene: TRBV2
abundance: NA
j_gene: TRBJ2-5
CDR3nt: TGTGCCAGCAGCGCATATTGGGGACAGCAAGAGACCCAGTACTTC
CDR3aa: CASSAYWGQQETQYF

d_gene: TRBD1
v_gene: TRBV15
abundance: NA
j_gene: TRBJ1-4
CDR3nt: TGTGCCACCAGCAGAGTGGCCAGGGGGCGAACTAATGAAAAACTGTTTTTT
CDR3aa: CATSRVARGRTNEKLFF

d_gene: NA
v_gene: TRBV27
abundance: few
j_gene: TRBJ2-3
CDR3nt: TGTGCCAGCAGTTTATCCAGGAACACAGATACGCAGTATTTT
CDR3aa: CASSLSRNTDTQYF

d_gene: TRBD2
v_gene: TRBV18
abundance: NA
j_gene: TRBJ2-2
CDR3nt: TGTGCCAGCTCACCTGACGGGGGGACCGGGGAGCTGTTTTTT
CDR3aa: CASSPDGGTGELFF

d_gene: TRBD1
v_gene: TRBV11-3
abundance: NA
j_gene: TRBJ2-6
CDR3nt: TGTGCCAGCAGCGACAGGGACTCTGGGGCCAACGTCCTGACTTTC
CDR3aa: CASSDRDSGANVLTF

d_gene: NA
v_gene: TRBV7-2
abundance: few
j_gene: TRBJ2-7
CDR3nt: TGTGCCAGCACCCCACAGAGGACTACCACCTACGAGCAGTACTTC
CDR3aa: CASTPQRTTTYEQYF

d_gene: NA
v_gene: TRBV27
abundance: NA
j_gene: TRBJ2-7
CDR3nt: TGTGCCAGCAGTTTTGCTGGCGGGGCCTACGAGCAGTACTTC
CDR3aa: CASSFAGGAYEQYF

d_gene: NA
v_gene: TRBV28
abundance: NA
j_gene: TRBJ2-7
CDR3nt: TGTGCCAGCAGTTTTGGCGGGACGAGCTCCTACGAGCAGTACTTC
CDR3aa: CASSFGGTSSYEQYF

d_gene: TRBD1
v_gene: TRBV19
abundance: NA
j_gene: TRBJ2-5
CDR3nt: TGTGCCAGTAGTAGGGACAGGGTAGGACAAGAGACCCAGTACTTC
CDR3aa: CASSRDRVGQETQYF

d_gene: TRBD1
v_gene: TRBV7-9
abundance: NA
j_gene: TRBJ1-2
CDR3nt: TGTGCCAGCAGCTGGGCGACAGGGTATGGCTACACCTTC
CDR3aa: CASSWATGYGYTF

d_gene: TRBD1
v_gene: TRBV28
abundance: NA
j_gene: TRBJ1-2
CDR3nt: TGTGCCAGCAGTTCAGGGGGCAGGGGCTACCCCTTC
CDR3aa: CASSSGGRGYPF